The clone carrying this TCR beta chain came up many times. Unique molecular identifiers tagged the TCRbeta library. TCRdb analysed the PCR reads with MiXCR anew, one entry per CDR3 protein. The sample records approximately 400,000 distinct CDR3 sequences, roughly 11% being singletons. This sample stems from a study of T-cell reconstitution after alpha-beta-depleted transplantation in children. V lost 1 base to trimming and J lost 8 bases, with 14 bases between them. Germline V lookup: CDR1 DFQATT, CDR2 SNEGSKA (reference sequence). The CDR3 consists of 13 residues. The J gene is TRBJ1-2, the V gene TRBV20-1; possible D gene TRBD1, 5 bases. The sequenced sample was PBMCs from the stem cell graft donor, obtained from the stem cell graft. The sequence came from a human donor who donated a stem cell graft to a child with acute myeloid leukemia. This CDR3 is CSARGPPGEGYTF. The CDR3, as DNA: TGCAGTGCTAGAGGGCCTCCGGGGGAGGGCTACACCTTC.